This T cell receptor (beta chain) comes out of a study of T cells expressing NK-cell markers (dated by TCRdb to the early 2020s). Study-wide context: TCR beta-chain repertoires were profiled in sorted CD3+CD56+NKG2C+, CD3+CD56+NKG2C- and CD3+CD56-NKG2C+ T-cell subsets from eight donors. Of the eight sequenced donors, seven were found to be HCMV-seropositive and one was found to be HCMV-seronegative. Randomly selected healthy volunteers, three men and five women, were used as the eight sequenced donors. Illumina HiSeq 2000/2500, MiSeq or NextSeq was used to sequence libraries as 2 x 150 bp reads. The investigation overall reported the following: Those dominant clonotypes were again the most abundant among CD3+CD56-NKG2C+ cells in a few donors, at roughly 28.3-65%. Whether the expanded NKG2C-expressing T cell clones were specific for HCMV antigens was left unclear. In a handful of donors, the dominant CD3+CD56+NKG2C+ clonotypes were found to rank among the top 10 CD8+ clonotypes and to make up about 1.0-7.0% of CD8+ T cells.

Data came from an Illumina HiSeq 2000. TCR beta cDNA libraries were prepared using 5'RACE template switching, which introduced a universal primer site and unique molecular identifiers. Priming for cDNA synthesis came from the TCR beta constant segment, and two successive PCR amplification steps followed. The original methods were these. MIGEC was used to demultiplex reads and group reads by UMI, and MiTCR was used to assemble and quantify clonotypes. To remove erroneous sequences, TCR cDNA sequences were retained only when supported by two or more reads. The tcR package was used for downstream repertoire analysis, and clonotypes were matched across fractions by CDR3 nucleotide sequence plus V segment. VDJmatch was used to annotate antigen specificity against VDJdb, with one amino acid substitution in CDR3 permitted. TCRdb reanalyzed the reads, keeping one entry per CDR3 protein sequence and omitting DNA. TCRdb, not the original authors, processed these V and J calls. This sample's table carries about 260,000 distinct CDR3 sequences. The ten biggest clones cover around 0.42% of the sample.

From the cysteine up to the phenylalanine, the CDR3 has a length of 17 residues. The DNA is not on file. To determine HCMV serostatus, a commercial ELISA kit was used to detect HCMV-specific IgG in serum. Peripheral blood mononuclear cells were isolated from blood by Ficoll density gradient centrifugation. On this clonotype: Which antigen it targets is not known.

The rearranged segments are TRBV23-1 and TRBJ2-3; as DNA is missing, the TRBD2 call by TCRdb cannot be tested. TRBV23-1 is an ORF for which the function is uncertain. Sequences were obtained from blood T cells: a sorted CD56 or NKG2C T cell subset, CD4+ or CD8+ T cells, or bulk PBMC T cells (not recorded which). This TCR was sampled from a man aged 18 to 30 in good health. Donor details come from another sample of the same person, matched by shared clones. The CDR3 protein is CASKPRGQRPSTDTQYF.